Sequencing of this TCR beta chain was carried out in a study of blood T cell repertoires in COVID-19. Background on the study: T cells, B-cell-depleted T cells, or PBMCs provided the cDNA or gDNA that served as material.

Original methodology: Amplification of reference gene primers was used by the study to estimate nucleated cell counts. Sequencing was performed with immunoSEQ multiplex PCR; in TCRdb, only in-frame clones are kept and a portion is missing. V and J calls and clone size are those listed in that table; D and trimming were worked out from the DNA. The data hold hundreds of thousands of clones, with about 87% observed a single time. The CDR3 spans 18 residues. V dropped 2 bases and J dropped 6; count of bases not matched to a gene: 18. CDR1 is SGHTA, CDR2 FQGNSA, per germline. The sequenced sample consisted of peripheral blood. The receptor was isolated from a human donor in a cohort sampled during active COVID-19. This chain links TRBV7-2 with TRBJ1-2, with 7 nucleotides matching TRBD1. CDR3 nucleotide sequence: TGTGCCAGCAGCTTACAGGCCCCACGATTAGGGGGCGGGGATGGCTACACCTTC. This encodes CASSLQAPRLGGGDGYTF.